This T cell receptor (beta chain) was recovered during a study of shared clonotypes between healthy human individuals. The assay was immunoSEQ multiplex PCR, and TCRdb's table has in-frame clones only and misses some. Here the sample spans around 700,000 clones, about two thirds being singletons. This clonotype was obtained from a woman in her 30s in good health. Sequenced: memory CD4+ T cells sorted from blood. Subset reported: CD45RA-negative fraction.

As DNA, the CDR3 is TGTGCCAGCACCATGAAGCGGGAGAGGGGGGCCAATGAGCAGTTCTTC. Translated: CASTMKRERGANEQFF. The chain links TRBV7-6 to TRBJ2-1, with 8 bases matching TRBD2. There are 16 residues in the CDR3. CDR1 is SGHVS and CDR2 is FNYEAQ in the germline V gene. The V gene end was trimmed by 7 bases and the J gene end by 6 bases; junction bases not matched to a gene: 14.